These T cell receptor beta chains were read from a single sample in a study of blood T cell repertoires in COVID-19. Sequencing used immunoSEQ multiplex PCR; TCRdb keeps in-frame clones, though not all of them. Of tens of thousands of clones listed, 75% to 85% are singletons. Sequenced: peripheral blood. The receptors stem from a woman aged 65 to 85 with acute or convalescent COVID-19. Each CDR3 is given with its conserved first and last residue. Some rows mark clone size as missing; the rest say once, few, many or name a class of expanded clone.

TRBJ2-7 | TRBV4-1 | . | 15 | CASSQLAGGPYEQYF
TRBJ2-7 | TRBV11-2 | . | 15 | CASSLAWAGYYEQYF
TRBJ1-3 | TRBV7-2 | . | 13 | CASSLGEGYTIYF
TRBJ2-1 | TRBV12-3/TRBV12-4 | once | 13 | CASSLSSLNEQFF
TRBJ1-2 | TRBV29-1 | . | 12 | CSVEVGQGPATF
TRBJ2-1 | TRBV7-9 | . | 17 | CASSFMSWRGGGNEQFF
TRBJ1-3 | TRBV6-6 | . | 16 | CASSYDSYISGNTIYF
TRBJ2-7 | TRBV5-5 | . | 19 | CASSLKLRVLAGPTYEQYF
TRBJ2-7 | TRBV7-2 | . | 16 | CASSFPGQGFSYEQYF
TRBJ2-3 | TRBV7-9 | . | 15 | CASSPRTGSTDTQYF
TRBJ1-1 | TRBV4-3 | . | 14 | CASSQDLGNTEAFF
TRBJ1-2 | TRBV6-2/TRBV6-3 | . | 13 | CASSNGQGSGYTF
TRBJ2-5 | TRBV3-1/TRBV3-2 | . | 18 | CASSQDLIRGLIQETQYF
TRBJ1-6 | TRBV5-4 | few | 14 | CASSHRRDNSPLHF
TRBJ1-5 | TRBV7-2 | few | 15 | CASSPGFMGNQPQHF
TRBJ2-1 | TRBV6-5 | . | 15 | CASTILAGGMDEQFF
TRBJ1-1 | TRBV5-4 | . | 14 | CASSLGTSNTEAFF